These 13 T cell receptor beta chains came from one sample sequenced in a study of control samples from healthy donors and cancer patients. Only in-frame clones appear in the TCRdb table, and some are missing; sequencing was by immunoSEQ multiplex PCR. Among about 120,000 clones listed, 93% were seen once. Sequencing was performed on blood. These receptors originate from a man aged 25-40 years in good health.

The gene calls are TRBV5-6 and TRBJ2-2; D remains ambiguous. The CDR3 is made up of 16 amino acids. Germline CDR1 is SGHDT and CDR2 is YYEEEE. Deletions cut 2 bases from V and 1 base from J, with 12 bases between. CDR3 sequence: CASSLMTLVNTGELFF. In nucleotides, the CDR3 is TGTGCCAGCAGCTTAATGACGTTGGTGAACACCGGGGAGCTGTTTTTT.

The chain employs TRBV9 and TRBJ2-7; D might be TRBD1 (6 bases). The CDR3 spans 12 residues. CDR1 is SGDLS and CDR2 is YYNGEE in the germline V gene. V shed 3 bases and J shed 6 bases, with 10 bases lying between them. The CDR3 loop reads CASSEQGGEQYF. CDR3 nucleotides: TGTGCCAGCAGCGAACAGGGCGGCGAGCAGTACTTC.

V usage is TRBV27 and J usage is TRBJ1-1, with no clear D. V was trimmed by 6 bases and J by 0 bases, leaving 11 bases between them. The CDR3 is 14 amino acids. Germline V gene lookup returns CDR1 MNHEY and CDR2 SMNVEV (reference sequence). The chain's CDR3 is CASSLRAVNTEAFF. The DNA for the CDR3 is TGTGCCAGCAGCCTCCGGGCCGTGAACACTGAAGCTTTCTTT.

CDR3 in amino acids: CASSVDRFEQYV. As DNA, the CDR3 is TGTGCCAGCAGCGTCGACAGGTTCGAGCAGTACGTC. This sequence joins TRBV7-9 and TRBJ2-7; D possibly corresponds to TRBD1 (6 bases). CDR1 is SEHNR, CDR2 FQNEAQ, per germline (reference sequence). Trimming cost V 5 bases and J 6 bases, with 11 bases left between them. The CDR3 totals 12 residues.

The chain links TRBV6-5 to TRBJ1-3, with D perhaps TRBD1 (5 bases). Looked up from germline, CDR1 is MNHEY and CDR2 is SVGAGI. V dropped 7 bases and J dropped 0 bases, with 13 bases sitting between them. This CDR3 is 15 amino acids long. CDR3 in amino acids: CASKVDSISGNTIYF. The CDR3 nucleotides read TGTGCCAGCAAAGTAGACAGCATCTCTGGAAACACCATATATTTT.

This chain joins TRBV7-2 and TRBJ1-1; D might be TRBD1 (6 bases). In germline, CDR1 is SGHTA, CDR2 FQGNSA. The germline V and J ends were trimmed by 3 bases and 8 bases, with 22 bases remaining between them. The CDR3 consists of 16 residues. The CDR3 is CASSLVGGQPGKEAFF. CDR3 bases: TGTGCCAGCAGCTTGGTGGGGGGCCAGCCTGGAAAAGAAGCTTTCTTT.

This chain joins TRBV12-3 or TRBV12-4 and TRBJ1-2; D may be TRBD1 (5 bases). The V end lost 5 bases, the J end lost 7 bases, and 14 bases lay between the germline ends. The CDR3 totals 13 residues. The CDR3: CASSPRRDVGYTF. For the CDR3, the DNA is TGTGCCAGCAGTCCTCGCAGGGATGTTGGCTACACCTTC.

The V and J genes are TRBV2 and TRBJ2-7; D might be TRBD1 (6 bases). Germline V gene lookup returns CDR1 SNHLY and CDR2 FYNNEI. V lost 4 bases to trimming and J lost 3 bases, with 16 bases between them. CDR3 length equals 15 residues. The CDR3: CASSGGQATFYEQYV. DNA of the CDR3: TGTGCCAGCAGTGGGGGGCAGGCGACCTTCTACGAGCAGTACGTC.

The chain carries TRBV7-2 and TRBJ1-1; D is unresolved. CDR3 length equals 13 residues. The germline V and J ends were trimmed by 4 bases and 0 bases, with 6 bases remaining between them. Germline lookup yields CDR1 SGHTA and CDR2 FQGNSA. As DNA, the CDR3 is TGTGCCAGCAGCTCTCAGATGAACACTGAAGCTTTCTTT. Amino acid sequence: CASSSQMNTEAFF.

The V and J genes are TRBV19 and TRBJ2-4, with D tentatively TRBD1 (5 bases). The germline V gene encodes CDR1 LNHDA and CDR2 SQIVND (reference sequence). The ends were cut back, 7 bases at V and 0 bases at J, with 13 bases in the middle. There are 15 residues in the CDR3. This CDR3 is CASKRGVEAKNIQYF. CDR3 in DNA: TGTGCCAGTAAAAGGGGCGTAGAAGCCAAAAACATTCAGTACTTC.

V gene TRBV12-3 or TRBV12-4 combines with J gene TRBJ1-1, with TRBD1 identical over 8 bases. This CDR3 has 13 amino acids. V was pared by 7 bases and J by 5 bases, with 6 bases of the junction left unmatched. The CDR3 region has the DNA TGTGCCAGCACCCCGGGACAGGTAACTGAAGCTTTCTTT. This codes for CASTPGQVTEAFF.

V usage is TRBV2 and J usage is TRBJ2-5; 10 bases fit TRBD1. Germline V gives CDR1 SNHLY, CDR2 FYNNEI. The length of the CDR3 is 16 residues. With 0 bases clipped from V and 6 bases from J, the junction kept 7 bases outside the gene matches. The CDR3 region has the DNA TGTGCCAGCAGTGAAGCCTGGGGGGACAGGGGACAGACCCAGTACTTC. Translation: CASSEAWGDRGQTQYF.

V gene TRBV5-1 combines with J gene TRBJ1-4; TRBD1 might be the D (5 bases). The V gene lost 4 bases and the J gene lost 7 bases, with 11 bases spanning the gap. CDR1 is SGHRS and CDR2 is YFSETQ in the germline V gene. The CDR3 has 13 amino acids. This CDR3 is CASSPGGGEKLFF. CDR3 nucleotide sequence: TGCGCCAGCAGCCCCGGGGGGGGTGAAAAACTGTTTTTT.